What follows describes a single T cell receptor (beta chain). The antigen remains unidentified. Being one base from a much bigger clone, this may be a read error. Primers used in a second PCR of roughly 6 to 11 cycles were a sample-barcoded 5' primer and a J-beta primer mix. MiXCR, applied by TCRdb to the 5' RACE reads, yields one record per CDR3 protein. The data show approximately 960,000 distinct CDR3 sequences, almost 30% seen once. Germline CDR1 and CDR2: DFQATT and SNEGSKA (reference sequence). CDR3 length: 19 amino acids. These data are taken from a study of blood T cells in healthy people across ages. Study-wide points: Aged donors had fewer naive CD4+ cells and lower diversity than long-lived donors.

These same records also appear under a second study, on T cells of mothers and their children.

This chain joins TRBV20-1 and TRBJ1-1, with 8 bases fitting TRBD1. The sample taken for sequencing was blood. The TCR sequence derives from a woman between 40 and 55 years old in good health. This CDR3 reads CSARVTTHTGGGMNTGAFF. As DNA, the CDR3 is TGCAGTGCTAGAGTCACCACACACACAGGGGGGGGAATGAACACTGGAGCTTTCTTT.